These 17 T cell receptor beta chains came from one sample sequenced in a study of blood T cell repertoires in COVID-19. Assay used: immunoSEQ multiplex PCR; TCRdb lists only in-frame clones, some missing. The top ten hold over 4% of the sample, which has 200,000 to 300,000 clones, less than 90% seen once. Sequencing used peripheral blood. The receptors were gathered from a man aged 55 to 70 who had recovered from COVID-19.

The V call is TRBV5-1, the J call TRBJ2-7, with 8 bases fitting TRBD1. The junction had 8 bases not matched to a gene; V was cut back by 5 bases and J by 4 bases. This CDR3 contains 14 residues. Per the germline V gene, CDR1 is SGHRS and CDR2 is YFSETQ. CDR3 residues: CASRQTGGTYEQYF. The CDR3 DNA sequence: TGCGCCAGCAGACAAACAGGGGGGACGTACGAGCAGTACTTC.

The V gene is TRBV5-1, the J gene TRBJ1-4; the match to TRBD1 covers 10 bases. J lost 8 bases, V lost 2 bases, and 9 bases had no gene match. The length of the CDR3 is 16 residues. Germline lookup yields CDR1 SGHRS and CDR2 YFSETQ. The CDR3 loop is CASSFAGQGLGEKLFF. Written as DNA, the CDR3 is TGCGCCAGCAGCTTTGCGGGACAGGGGTTAGGAGAAAAACTGTTTTTT. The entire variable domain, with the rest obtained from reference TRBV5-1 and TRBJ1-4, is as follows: KAGVTQTPRYLIKTRGQQVTLSCSPISGHRSVSWYQQTPGQGLQFLFEYFSETQRNKGNFPGRFSGRQFSNSRSEMNVSTLELGDSALYLCASSFAGQGLGEKLFFGSGTQLSVL.

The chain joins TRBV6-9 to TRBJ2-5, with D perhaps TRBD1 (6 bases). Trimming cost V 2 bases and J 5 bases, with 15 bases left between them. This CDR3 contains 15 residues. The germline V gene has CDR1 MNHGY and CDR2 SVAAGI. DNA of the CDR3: TGTGCCAGCAGTTATAGTTCAGGGGTGGAGGAGACCCAGTACTTC. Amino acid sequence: CASSYSSGVEETQYF.

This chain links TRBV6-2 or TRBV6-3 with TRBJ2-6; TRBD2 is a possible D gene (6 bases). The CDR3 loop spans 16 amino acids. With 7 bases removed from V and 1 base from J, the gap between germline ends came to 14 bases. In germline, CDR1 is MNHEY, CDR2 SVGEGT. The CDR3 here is CASTPGLASGANVLTF. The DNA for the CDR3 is TGTGCCAGCACCCCAGGGCTAGCGTCTGGGGCCAACGTCCTGACTTTC.

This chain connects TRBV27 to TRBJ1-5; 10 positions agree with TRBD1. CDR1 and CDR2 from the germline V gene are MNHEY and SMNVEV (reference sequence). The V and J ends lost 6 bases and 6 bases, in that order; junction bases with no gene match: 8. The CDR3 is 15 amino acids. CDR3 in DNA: TGTGCCAGCAGCGCTGCGACAGGGGGCTTTCAGCCCCAGCATTTT. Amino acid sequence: CASSAATGGFQPQHF.

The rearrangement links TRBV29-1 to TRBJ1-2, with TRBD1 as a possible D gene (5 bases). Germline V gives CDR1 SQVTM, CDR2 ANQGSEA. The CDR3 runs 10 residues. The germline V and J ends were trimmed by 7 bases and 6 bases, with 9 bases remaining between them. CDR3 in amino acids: CSGDSNGYTF. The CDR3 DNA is TGCAGCGGCGACAGTAATGGCTACACCTTC. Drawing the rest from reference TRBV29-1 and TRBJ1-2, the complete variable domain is SAVISQKPSRDICQRGTSLTIQCQVDSQVTMMFWYRQQPGQSLTLIATANQGSEATYESGFVIDKFPISRPNLTFSTLTVSNMSPEDSSIYLCSGDSNGYTFGSGTRLTVV.

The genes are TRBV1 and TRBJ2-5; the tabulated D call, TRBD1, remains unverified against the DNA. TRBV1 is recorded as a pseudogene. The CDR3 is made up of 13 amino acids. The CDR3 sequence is CTSSQDSQETQYF. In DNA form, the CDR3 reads TGCACCAGCAGCCAAGACAGCCAAGAGACCCAGTACTTC.

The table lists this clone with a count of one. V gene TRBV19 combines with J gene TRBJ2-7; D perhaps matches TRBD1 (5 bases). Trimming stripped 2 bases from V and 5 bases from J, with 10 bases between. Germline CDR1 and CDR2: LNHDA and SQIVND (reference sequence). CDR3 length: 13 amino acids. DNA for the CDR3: TGTGCCAGTAGTATAACCAGGGTCGACGAGCAGTACTTC. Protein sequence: CASSITRVDEQYF.

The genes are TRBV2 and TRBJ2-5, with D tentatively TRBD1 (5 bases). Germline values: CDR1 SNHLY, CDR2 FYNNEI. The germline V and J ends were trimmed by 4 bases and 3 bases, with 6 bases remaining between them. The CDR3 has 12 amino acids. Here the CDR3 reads CASSVREETQYF. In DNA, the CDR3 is TGTGCCAGCAGTGTCAGGGAAGAGACCCAGTACTTC. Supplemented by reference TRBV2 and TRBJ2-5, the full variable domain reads EPEVTQTPSHQVTQMGQEVILRCVPISNHLYFYWYRQILGQKVEFLVSFYNNEISEKSEIFDDQFSVERPDGSNFTLKIRSTKLEDSAMYFCASSVREETQYFGPGTRLLVL.

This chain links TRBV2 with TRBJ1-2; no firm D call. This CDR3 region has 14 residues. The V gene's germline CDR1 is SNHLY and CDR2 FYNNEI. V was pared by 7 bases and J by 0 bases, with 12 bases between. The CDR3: CASISGTTNYGYTF. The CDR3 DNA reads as TGTGCCAGCATTTCGGGTACAACTAACTATGGCTACACCTTC.

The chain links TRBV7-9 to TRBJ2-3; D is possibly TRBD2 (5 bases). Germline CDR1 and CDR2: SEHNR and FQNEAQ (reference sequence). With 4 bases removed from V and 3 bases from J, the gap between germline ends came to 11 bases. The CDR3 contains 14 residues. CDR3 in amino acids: CASSSWSGTDTQYF. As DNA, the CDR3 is TGTGCCAGCAGCTCCTGGTCGGGGACAGATACGCAGTATTTT.

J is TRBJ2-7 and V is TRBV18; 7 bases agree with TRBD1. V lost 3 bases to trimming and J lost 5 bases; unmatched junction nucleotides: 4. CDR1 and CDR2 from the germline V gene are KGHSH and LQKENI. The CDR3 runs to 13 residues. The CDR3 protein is CASSPVQGNEQYF. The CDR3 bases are TGTGCCAGCTCACCGGTACAGGGGAACGAGCAGTACTTC.

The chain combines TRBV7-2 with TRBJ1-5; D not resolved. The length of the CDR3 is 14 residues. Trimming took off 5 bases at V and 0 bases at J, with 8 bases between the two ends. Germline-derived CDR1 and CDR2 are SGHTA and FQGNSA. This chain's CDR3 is CASSTSYSNQPQHF. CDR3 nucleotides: TGTGCCAGCAGCACATCATATAGCAATCAGCCCCAGCATTTT.

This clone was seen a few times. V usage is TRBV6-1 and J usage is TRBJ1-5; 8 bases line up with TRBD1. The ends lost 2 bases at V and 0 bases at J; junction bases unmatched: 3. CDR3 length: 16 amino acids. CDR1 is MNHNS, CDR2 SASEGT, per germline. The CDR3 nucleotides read TGTGCCAGCAGTGAAAGACAGGGGTATAGCAATCAGCCCCAGCATTTT. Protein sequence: CASSERQGYSNQPQHF.

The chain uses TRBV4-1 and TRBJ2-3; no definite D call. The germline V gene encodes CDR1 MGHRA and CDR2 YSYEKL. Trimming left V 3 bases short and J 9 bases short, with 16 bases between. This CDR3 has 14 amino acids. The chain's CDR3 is CASSHKSADGTQYF. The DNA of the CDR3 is TGCGCCAGCAGCCACAAATCGGCCGACGGGACGCAGTATTTT.

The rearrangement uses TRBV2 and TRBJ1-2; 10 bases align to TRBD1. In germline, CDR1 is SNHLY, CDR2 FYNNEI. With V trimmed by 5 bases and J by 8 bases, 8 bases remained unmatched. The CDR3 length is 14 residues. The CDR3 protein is CASSSTGQGRGYTF. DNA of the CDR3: TGTGCCAGCAGTTCCACGGGACAGGGGCGCGGCTACACCTTC. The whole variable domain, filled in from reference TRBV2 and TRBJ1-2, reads EPEVTQTPSHQVTQMGQEVILRCVPISNHLYFYWYRQILGQKVEFLVSFYNNEISEKSEIFDDQFSVERPDGSNFTLKIRSTKLEDSAMYFCASSSTGQGRGYTFGSGTRLTVV.

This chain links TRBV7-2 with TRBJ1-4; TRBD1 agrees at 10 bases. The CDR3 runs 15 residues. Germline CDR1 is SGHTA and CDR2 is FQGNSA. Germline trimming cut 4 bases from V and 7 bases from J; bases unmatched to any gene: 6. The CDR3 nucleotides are TGTGCCAGCAGCTCGCGACAGGGGGCAGGTGAAAAACTGTTTTTT. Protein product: CASSSRQGAGEKLFF.